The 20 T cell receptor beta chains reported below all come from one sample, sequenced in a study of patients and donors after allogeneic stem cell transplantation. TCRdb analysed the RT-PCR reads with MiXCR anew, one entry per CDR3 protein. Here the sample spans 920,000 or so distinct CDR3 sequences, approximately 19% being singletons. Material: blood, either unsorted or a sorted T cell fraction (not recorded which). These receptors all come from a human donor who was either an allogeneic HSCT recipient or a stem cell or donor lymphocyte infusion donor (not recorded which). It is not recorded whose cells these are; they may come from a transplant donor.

CDR3 sequence reads: CASSPETSGDWETQYF. In nucleotides, the CDR3 is TGTGCCAGCAGCCCCGAGACTAGCGGGGATTGGGAGACCCAGTACTTC. This chain connects TRBV7-2 to TRBJ2-5; 11 bases are shared with TRBD2. Looked up from germline, CDR1 is SGHTA and CDR2 is FQGNSA. Germline trimming cut 5 bases from V and 5 bases from J; bases unmatched to any gene: 10. The CDR3 sequence is 16 residues long.

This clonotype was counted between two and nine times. The CDR3 loop is CASSLAEVAGGRTDTQYF. The DNA for the CDR3 is TGTGCCAGCAGCTTAGCGGAGGTAGCGGGAGGTCGCACAGATACGCAGTATTTT. The rearrangement uses TRBV11-1 and TRBJ2-3, with 10 bases fitting TRBD2. V was pared by 0 bases and J by 1 base, with 7 bases of the junction left unmatched. The CDR3 runs 18 residues. Germline CDR1 is SGHAT and CDR2 is FQDESV (reference sequence).

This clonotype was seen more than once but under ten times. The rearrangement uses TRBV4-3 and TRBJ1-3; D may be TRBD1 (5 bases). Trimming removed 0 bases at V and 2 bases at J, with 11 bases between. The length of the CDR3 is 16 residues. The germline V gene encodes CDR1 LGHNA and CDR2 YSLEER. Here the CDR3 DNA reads TGCGCCAGCAGCCAAGATCTCAGGGCTACTGGAAACACCATATATTTT. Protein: CASSQDLRATGNTIYF.

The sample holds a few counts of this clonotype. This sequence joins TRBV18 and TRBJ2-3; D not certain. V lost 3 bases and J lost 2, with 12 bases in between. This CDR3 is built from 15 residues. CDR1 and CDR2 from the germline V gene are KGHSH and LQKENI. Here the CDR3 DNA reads TGTGCCAGCTCACCCGATGTCGGCTTCACAGATACGCAGTATTTT. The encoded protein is CASSPDVGFTDTQYF. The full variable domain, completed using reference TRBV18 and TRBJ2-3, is NAGVMQNPRHLVRRRGQEARLRCSPMKGHSHVYWYRQLPEEGLKFMVYLQKENIIDESGMPKERFSAEFPKEGPSILRIQQVVRGDSAAYFCASSPDVGFTDTQYFGPGTRLTVL.

The DNA for the CDR3 is TGCGCCAGCAGCTTCGGACAGGGAAGCTCCTACAATGAGCAGTTCTTC. Translation gives CASSFGQGSSYNEQFF. The chain combines TRBV5-1 with TRBJ2-1; 8 bases are a match to TRBD1. The CDR3 totals 16 residues. Germline loops: CDR1 SGHRS, CDR2 YFSETQ. The V and J ends lost 2 bases and 0 bases, in that order; junction bases with no gene match: 4.

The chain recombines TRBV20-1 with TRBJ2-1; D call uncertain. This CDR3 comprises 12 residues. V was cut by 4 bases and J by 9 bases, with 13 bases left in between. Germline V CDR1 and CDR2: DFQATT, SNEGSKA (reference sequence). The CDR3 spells CSAILGFTEQFF. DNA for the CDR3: TGCAGTGCTATCTTAGGGTTTACTGAGCAGTTCTTC.

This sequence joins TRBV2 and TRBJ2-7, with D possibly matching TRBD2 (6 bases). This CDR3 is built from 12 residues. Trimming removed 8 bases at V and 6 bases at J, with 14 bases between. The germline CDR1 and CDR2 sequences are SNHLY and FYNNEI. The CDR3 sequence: CASQELGLEQYF. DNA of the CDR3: TGTGCCAGCCAGGAGCTGGGACTCGAGCAGTACTTC.

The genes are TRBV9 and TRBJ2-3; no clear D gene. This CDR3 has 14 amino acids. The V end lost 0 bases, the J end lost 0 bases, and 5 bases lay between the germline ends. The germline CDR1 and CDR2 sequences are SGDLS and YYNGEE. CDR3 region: CASSVASSTDTQYF. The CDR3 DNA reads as TGTGCCAGCAGCGTAGCTTCTAGCACAGATACGCAGTATTTT.

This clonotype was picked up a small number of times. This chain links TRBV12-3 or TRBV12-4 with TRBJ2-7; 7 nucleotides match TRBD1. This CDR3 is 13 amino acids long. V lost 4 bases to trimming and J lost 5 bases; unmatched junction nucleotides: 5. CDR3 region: CASSSLGGHEQYF. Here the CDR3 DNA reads TGTGCCAGCAGTTCGCTAGGGGGCCACGAGCAGTACTTC.

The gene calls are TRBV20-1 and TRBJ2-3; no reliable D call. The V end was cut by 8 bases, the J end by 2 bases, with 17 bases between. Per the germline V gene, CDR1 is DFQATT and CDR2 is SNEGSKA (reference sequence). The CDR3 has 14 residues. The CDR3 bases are TGCAGTCACCGACGGGCGGATCCCACAGATACGCAGTATTTT. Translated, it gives CSHRRADPTDTQYF.

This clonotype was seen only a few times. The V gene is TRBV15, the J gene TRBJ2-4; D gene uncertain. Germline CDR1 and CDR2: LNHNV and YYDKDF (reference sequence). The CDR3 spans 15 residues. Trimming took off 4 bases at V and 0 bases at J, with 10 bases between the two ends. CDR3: CATSIEMLAKNIQYF. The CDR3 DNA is TGTGCCACCAGCATTGAGATGCTAGCCAAAAACATTCAGTACTTC.

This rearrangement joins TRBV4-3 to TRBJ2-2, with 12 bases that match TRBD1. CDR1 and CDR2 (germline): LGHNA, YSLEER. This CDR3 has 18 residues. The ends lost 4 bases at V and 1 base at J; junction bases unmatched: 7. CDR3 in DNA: TGCGCCAGCAGCCCTGCGGGACAGGGGGCTCGGAACACCGGGGAGCTGTTTTTT. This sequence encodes CASSPAGQGARNTGELFF.

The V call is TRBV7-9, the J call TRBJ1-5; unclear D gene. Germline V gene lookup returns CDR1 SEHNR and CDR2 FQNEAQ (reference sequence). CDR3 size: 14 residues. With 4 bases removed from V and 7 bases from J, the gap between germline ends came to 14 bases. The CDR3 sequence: CASSSEGALQPQHF. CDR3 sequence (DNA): TGTGCCAGCAGCTCCGAGGGCGCCTTGCAGCCCCAGCATTTT.

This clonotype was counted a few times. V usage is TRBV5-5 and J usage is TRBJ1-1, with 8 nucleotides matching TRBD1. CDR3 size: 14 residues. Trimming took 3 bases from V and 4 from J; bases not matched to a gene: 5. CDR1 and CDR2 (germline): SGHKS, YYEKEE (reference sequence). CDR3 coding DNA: TGTGCCAGCAGCTACATAGACAGGGGCACTGAAGCTTTCTTT. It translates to CASSYIDRGTEAFF.

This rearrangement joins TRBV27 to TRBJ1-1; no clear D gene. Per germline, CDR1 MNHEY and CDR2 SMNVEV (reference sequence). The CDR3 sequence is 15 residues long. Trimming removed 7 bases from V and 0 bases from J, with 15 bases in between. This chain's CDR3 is CASTHRAGMNTEAFF. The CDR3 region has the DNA TGTGCCAGCACCCATAGGGCGGGGATGAACACTGAAGCTTTCTTT.

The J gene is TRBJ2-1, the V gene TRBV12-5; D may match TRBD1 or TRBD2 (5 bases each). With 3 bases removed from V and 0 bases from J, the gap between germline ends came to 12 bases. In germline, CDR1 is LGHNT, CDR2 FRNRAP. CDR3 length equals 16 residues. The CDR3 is CASGFGTYSSYNEQFF. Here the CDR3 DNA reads TGTGCTAGTGGTTTCGGGACGTACAGCTCCTACAATGAGCAGTTCTTC.

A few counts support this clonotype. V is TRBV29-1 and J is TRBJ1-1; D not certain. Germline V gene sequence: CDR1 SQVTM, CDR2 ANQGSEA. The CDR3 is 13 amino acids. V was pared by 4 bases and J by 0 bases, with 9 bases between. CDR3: CSVGIQVNTEAFF. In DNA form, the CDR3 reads TGCAGCGTTGGAATCCAGGTGAACACTGAAGCTTTCTTT.

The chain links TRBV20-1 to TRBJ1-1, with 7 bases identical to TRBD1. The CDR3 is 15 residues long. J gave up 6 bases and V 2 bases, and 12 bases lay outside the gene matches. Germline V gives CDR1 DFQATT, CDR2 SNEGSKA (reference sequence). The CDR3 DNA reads TGCAGTGCTAGATATGAGGGACAGCCAGGCCCTGAAGCTTTCTTT. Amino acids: CSARYEGQPGPEAFF.

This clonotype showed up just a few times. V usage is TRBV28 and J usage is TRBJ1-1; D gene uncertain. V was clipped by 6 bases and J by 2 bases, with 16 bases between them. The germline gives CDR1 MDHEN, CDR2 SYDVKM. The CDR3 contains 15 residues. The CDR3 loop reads CASSTPTISNTEAFF. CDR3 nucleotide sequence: TGTGCCAGCAGCACCCCGACCATTTCTAACACTGAAGCTTTCTTT. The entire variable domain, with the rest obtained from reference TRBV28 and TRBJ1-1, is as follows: DVKVTQSSRYLVKRTGEKVFLECVQDMDHENMFWYRQDPGLGLRLIYFSYDVKMKEKGDIPEGYSVSREKKERFSLILESASTNQTSMYLCASSTPTISNTEAFFGQGTRLTVV.

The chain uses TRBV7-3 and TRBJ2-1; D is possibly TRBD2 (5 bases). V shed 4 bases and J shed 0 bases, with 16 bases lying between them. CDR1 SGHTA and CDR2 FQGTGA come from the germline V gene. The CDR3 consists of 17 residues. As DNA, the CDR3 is TGTGCCAGCAGCTCGGCGGGTCCGGGAAGCTCCTACAATGAGCAGTTCTTC. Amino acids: CASSSAGPGSSYNEQFF.